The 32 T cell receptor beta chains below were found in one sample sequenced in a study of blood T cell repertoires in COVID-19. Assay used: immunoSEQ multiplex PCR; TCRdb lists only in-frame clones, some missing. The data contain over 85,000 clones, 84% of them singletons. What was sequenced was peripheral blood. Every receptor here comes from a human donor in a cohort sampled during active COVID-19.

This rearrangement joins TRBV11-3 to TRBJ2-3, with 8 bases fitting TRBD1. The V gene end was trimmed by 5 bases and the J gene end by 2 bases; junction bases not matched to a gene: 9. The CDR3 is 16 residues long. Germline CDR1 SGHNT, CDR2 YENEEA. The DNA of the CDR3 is TGTGCCAGCAGCCACGGGGACAGGTTTTACACAGATACGCAGTATTTT. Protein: CASSHGDRFYTDTQYF.

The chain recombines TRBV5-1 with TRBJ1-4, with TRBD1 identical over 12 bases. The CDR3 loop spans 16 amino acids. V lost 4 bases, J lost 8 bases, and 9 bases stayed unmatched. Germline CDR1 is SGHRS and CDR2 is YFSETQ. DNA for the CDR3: TGCGCCAGCAGCGCCGGGACAGGGGGCGCGGGCGAAAAACTGTTTTTT. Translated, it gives CASSAGTGGAGEKLFF.

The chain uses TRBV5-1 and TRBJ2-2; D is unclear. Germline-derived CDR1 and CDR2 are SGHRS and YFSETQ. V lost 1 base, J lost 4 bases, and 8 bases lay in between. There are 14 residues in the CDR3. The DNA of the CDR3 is TGCGCCAGCAGCTTGTCTCTACCCACCGGGGAGCTGTTTTTT. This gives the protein CASSLSLPTGELFF.

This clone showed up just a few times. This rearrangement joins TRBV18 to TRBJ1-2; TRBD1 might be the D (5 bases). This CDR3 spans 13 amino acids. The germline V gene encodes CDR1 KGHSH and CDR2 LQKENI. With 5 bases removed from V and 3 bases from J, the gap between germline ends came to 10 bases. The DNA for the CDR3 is TGTGCCAGCTCAGAAGGGGTTGACTATGGCTACACCTTC. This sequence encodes CASSEGVDYGYTF.

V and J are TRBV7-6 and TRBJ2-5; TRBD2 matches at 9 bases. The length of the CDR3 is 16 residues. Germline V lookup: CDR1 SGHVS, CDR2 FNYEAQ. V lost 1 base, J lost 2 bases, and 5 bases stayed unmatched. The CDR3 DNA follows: TGTGCCAGCAGCTTAGGGTCAGCGGGGGGACAAGAGACCCAGTACTTC. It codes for CASSLGSAGGQETQYF.

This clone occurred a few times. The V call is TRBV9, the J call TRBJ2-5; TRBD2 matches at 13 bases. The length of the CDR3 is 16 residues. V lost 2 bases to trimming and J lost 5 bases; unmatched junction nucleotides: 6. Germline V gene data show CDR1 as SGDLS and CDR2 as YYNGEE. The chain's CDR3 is CASSVTGLAGRETQYF. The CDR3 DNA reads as TGTGCCAGCAGCGTTACGGGACTAGCGGGGAGGGAGACCCAGTACTTC.

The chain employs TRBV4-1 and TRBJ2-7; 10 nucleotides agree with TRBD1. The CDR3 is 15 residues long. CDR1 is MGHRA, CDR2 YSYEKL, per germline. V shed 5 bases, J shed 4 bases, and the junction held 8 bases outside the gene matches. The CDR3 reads CASSSPGQGRYEQYF. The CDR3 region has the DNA TGCGCCAGCAGCTCCCCGGGACAGGGGCGGTACGAGCAGTACTTC.

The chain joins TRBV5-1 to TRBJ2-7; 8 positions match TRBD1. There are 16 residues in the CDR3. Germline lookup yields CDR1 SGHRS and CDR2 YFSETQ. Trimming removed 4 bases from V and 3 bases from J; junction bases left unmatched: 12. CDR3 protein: CASSQPDGQGIYEQYF. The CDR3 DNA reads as TGCGCCAGCAGCCAGCCCGACGGACAGGGCATCTACGAGCAGTACTTC.

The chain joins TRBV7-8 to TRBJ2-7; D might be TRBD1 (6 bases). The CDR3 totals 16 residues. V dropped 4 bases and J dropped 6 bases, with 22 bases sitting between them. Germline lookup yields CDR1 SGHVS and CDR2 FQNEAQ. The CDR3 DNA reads TGTGCCAGCAGCTCCCAGGGGCGGGTGGGTCCCTCCGAGCAGTACTTC. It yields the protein CASSSQGRVGPSEQYF.

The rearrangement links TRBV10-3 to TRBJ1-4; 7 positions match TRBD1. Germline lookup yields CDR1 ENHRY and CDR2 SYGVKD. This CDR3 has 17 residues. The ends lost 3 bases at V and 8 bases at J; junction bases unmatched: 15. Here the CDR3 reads CAISEPGTEAIGEKLFF. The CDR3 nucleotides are TGTGCCATCAGTGAACCCGGGACAGAGGCTATAGGGGAAAAACTGTTTTTT.

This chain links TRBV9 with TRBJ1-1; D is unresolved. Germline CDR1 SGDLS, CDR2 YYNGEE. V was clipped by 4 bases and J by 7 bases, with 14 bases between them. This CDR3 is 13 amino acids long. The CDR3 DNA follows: TGTGCCAGCAGCCCCCGAACACGGGGTGAAGCTTTCTTT. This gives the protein CASSPRTRGEAFF.

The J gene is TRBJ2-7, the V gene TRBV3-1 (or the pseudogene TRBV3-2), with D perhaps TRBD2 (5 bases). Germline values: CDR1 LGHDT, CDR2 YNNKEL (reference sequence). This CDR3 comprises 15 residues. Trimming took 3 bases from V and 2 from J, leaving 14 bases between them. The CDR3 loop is CASSHPSVGAYEQYF. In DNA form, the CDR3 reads TGTGCCAGCAGCCACCCCTCCGTCGGGGCCTACGAGCAGTACTTC.

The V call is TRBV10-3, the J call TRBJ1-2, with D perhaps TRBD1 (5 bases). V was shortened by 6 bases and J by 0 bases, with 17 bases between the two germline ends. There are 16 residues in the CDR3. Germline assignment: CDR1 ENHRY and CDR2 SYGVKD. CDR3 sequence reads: CAIRGGDGRANYGYTF. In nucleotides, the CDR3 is TGTGCCATCAGGGGAGGGGACGGCCGCGCTAACTATGGCTACACCTTC.

CDR3: CASSSLAPDTQYF. The CDR3, as DNA: TGTGCCAGTAGTTCTCTAGCGCCAGATACGCAGTATTTT. The genes are TRBV19 and TRBJ2-3; tentative D call: TRBD2 (6 bases). Germline V lookup: CDR1 LNHDA, CDR2 SQIVND (reference sequence). The CDR3 spans 13 residues. The germline V and J ends were trimmed by 5 bases and 4 bases, with 10 bases remaining between them.

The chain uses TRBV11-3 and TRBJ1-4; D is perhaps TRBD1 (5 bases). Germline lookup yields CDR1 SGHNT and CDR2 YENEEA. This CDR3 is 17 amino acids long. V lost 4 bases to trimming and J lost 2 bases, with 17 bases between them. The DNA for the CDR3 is TGTGCCAGCAGCTCCCCGGCCGGGGGATCGACTAATGAAAAACTGTTTTTT. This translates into CASSSPAGGSTNEKLFF.

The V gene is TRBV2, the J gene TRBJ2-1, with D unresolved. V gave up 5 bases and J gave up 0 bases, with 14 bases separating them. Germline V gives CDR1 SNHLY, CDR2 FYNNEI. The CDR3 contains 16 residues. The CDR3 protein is CASSPFNLSSYNEQFF. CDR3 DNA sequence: TGTGCCAGCAGTCCCTTTAACTTGAGCTCCTACAATGAGCAGTTCTTC.

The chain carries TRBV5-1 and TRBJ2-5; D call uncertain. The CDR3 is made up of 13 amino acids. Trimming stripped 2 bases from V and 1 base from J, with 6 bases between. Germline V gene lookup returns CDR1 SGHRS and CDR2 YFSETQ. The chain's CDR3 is CASSFRVQETQYF. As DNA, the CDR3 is TGCGCCAGCAGCTTTCGGGTCCAAGAGACCCAGTACTTC.

The CDR3 nucleotides are TGTGCCAGTAGTAACCGGGACAGGGGTTACAATGAGCAGTTCTTC. Protein: CASSNRDRGYNEQFF. The rearrangement joins TRBV19 to TRBJ2-1; 10 bases are shared with TRBD1. V was clipped by 4 bases and J by 4 bases; unmatched bases: 4. Germline V gives CDR1 LNHDA, CDR2 SQIVND (reference sequence). The CDR3 extends over 15 amino acids. Filled out from reference TRBV19 and TRBJ2-1, the complete variable domain reads DGGITQSPKYLFRKEGQNVTLSCEQNLNHDAMYWYRQDPGQGLRLIYYSQIVNDFQKGDIAEGYSVSREKKESFPLTVTSAQKNPTAFYLCASSNRDRGYNEQFFGPGTRLTVL.

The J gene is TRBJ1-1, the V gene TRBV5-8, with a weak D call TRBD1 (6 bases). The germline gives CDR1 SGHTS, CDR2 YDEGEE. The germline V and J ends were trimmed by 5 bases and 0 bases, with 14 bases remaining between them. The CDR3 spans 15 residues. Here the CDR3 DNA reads TGTGCCAGCAGGCATAGACAGGCGATGAACACTGAAGCTTTCTTT. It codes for CASRHRQAMNTEAFF.

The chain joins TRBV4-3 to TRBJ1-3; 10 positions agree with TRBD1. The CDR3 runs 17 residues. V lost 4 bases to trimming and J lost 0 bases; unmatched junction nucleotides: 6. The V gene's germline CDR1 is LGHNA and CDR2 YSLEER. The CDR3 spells CASSPGTGASSGNTIYF. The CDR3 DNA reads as TGCGCCAGCAGCCCAGGGACAGGGGCCTCCTCTGGAAACACCATATATTTT.

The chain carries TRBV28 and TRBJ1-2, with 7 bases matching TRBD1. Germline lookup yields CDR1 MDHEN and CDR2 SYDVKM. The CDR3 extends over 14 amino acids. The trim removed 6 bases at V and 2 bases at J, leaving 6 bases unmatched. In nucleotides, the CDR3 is TGTGCCAGCAGGCCAACAGGGGCCAACTATGGCTACACCTTC. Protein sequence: CASRPTGANYGYTF.

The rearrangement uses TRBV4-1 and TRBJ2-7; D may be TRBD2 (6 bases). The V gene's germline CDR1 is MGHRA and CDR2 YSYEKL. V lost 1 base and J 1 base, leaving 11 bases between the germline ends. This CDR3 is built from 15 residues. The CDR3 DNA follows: TGCGCCAGCAGCCAAGGTGGGACTTTATCCTACGAGCAGTACTTC. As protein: CASSQGGTLSYEQYF.

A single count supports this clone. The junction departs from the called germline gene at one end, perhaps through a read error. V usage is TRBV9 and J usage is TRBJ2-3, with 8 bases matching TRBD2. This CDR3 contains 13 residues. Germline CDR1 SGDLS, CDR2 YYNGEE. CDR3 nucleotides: TGTGCCAGCAGCGTAGCTACGGGGGGGATCCCACATTTT. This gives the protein CASSVATGGIPHF.

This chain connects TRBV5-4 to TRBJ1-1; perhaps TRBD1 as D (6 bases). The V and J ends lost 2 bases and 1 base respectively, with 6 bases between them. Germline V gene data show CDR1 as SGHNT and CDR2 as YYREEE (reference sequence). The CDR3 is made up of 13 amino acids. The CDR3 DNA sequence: TGTGCCAGCAGCTTCAGGGGGAACACTGAAGCTTTCTTT. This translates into CASSFRGNTEAFF.

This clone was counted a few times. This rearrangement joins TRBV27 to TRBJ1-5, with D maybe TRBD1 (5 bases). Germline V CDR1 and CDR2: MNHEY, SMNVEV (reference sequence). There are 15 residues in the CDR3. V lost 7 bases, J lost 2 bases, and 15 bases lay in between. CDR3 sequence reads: CASTPTEGGNQPQHF. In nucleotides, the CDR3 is TGTGCCAGCACCCCGACGGAAGGGGGCAATCAGCCCCAGCATTTT.

The CDR3 DNA sequence: TGTGCCAGCAGCTTTGAGGGGGCGCCAGGGAATTCACCCCTCCACTTT. As protein: CASSFEGAPGNSPLHF. The V and J genes are TRBV7-8 and TRBJ1-6; 7 nucleotides agree with TRBD1. The V gene's germline CDR1 is SGHVS and CDR2 FQNEAQ. With V trimmed by 3 bases and J by 7 bases, 9 bases remained unmatched. The CDR3 is 16 residues long.

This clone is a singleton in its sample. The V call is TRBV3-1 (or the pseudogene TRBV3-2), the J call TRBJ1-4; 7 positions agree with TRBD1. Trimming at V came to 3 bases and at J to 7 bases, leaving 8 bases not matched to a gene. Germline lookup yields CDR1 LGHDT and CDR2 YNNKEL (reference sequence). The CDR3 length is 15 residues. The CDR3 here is CASSHRRGTVEKLFF. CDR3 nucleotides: TGTGCCAGCAGCCATCGCAGGGGGACCGTTGAAAAACTGTTTTTT.

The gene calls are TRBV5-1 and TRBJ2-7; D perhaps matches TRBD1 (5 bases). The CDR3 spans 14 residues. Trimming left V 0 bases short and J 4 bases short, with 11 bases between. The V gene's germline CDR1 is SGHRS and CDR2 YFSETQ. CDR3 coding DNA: TGCGCCAGCAGCTTGGCACAGGCCGCTTACGAGCAGTACTTC. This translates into CASSLAQAAYEQYF.

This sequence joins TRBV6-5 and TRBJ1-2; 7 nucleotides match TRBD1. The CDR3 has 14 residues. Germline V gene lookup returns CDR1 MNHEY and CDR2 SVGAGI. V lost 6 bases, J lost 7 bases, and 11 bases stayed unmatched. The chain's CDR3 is CASRAHRGATGYTF. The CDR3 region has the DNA TGTGCCAGCAGAGCCCACAGGGGCGCAACTGGCTACACCTTC.

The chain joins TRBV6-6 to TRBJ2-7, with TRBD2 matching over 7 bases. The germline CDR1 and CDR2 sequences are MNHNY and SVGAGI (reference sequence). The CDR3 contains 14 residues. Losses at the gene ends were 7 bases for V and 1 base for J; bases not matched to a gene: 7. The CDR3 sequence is CASTATGGSYEQYF. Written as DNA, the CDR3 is TGTGCCAGCACCGCTACCGGGGGGTCCTACGAGCAGTACTTC.

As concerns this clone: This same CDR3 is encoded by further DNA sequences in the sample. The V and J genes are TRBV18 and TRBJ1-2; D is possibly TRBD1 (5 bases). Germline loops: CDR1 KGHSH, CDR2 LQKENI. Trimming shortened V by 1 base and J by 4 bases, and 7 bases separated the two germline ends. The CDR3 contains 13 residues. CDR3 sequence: CASSPRGGYGYTF. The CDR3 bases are TGTGCCAGCTCACCACGGGGGGGCTATGGCTACACCTTC.

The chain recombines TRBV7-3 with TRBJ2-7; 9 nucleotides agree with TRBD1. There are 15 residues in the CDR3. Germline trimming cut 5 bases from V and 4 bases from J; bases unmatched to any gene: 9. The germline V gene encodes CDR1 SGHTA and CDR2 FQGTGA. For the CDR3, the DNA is TGTGCCAGCAGCGTTCCACAGGGGGCGCTGTACGAGCAGTACTTC. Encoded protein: CASSVPQGALYEQYF.